The clone carrying this T cell receptor (beta chain) was seen only once. Other DNA sequences in the sample encode the same CDR3. The PCR ran on 60 Vbeta and 13 Jbeta primers. Profiled with immunoSEQ multiplex PCR; TCRdb holds only in-frame clones, not every one. The sample lists roughly 160,000 clones; 80% were seen once. CDR1 and CDR2 from the germline V gene are MNHNY and SVGAGI (reference sequence). With 4 bases clipped from V and 6 bases from J, the junction kept 7 bases outside the gene matches. The CDR3 contains 14 residues. The sample originates from a study of cytomegalovirus exposure and HLA in healthy donors.

The source of this sequence is a male donor in good health and CMV-seronegative. The V gene is TRBV6-6, the J gene TRBJ2-7, with TRBD1 matching 9 bases. The sequenced sample was PBMCs. The CDR3: CASSFDRGYSEQYF. CDR3 in DNA: TGTGCCAGCAGTTTCGACAGGGGGTATTCCGAGCAGTACTTC.